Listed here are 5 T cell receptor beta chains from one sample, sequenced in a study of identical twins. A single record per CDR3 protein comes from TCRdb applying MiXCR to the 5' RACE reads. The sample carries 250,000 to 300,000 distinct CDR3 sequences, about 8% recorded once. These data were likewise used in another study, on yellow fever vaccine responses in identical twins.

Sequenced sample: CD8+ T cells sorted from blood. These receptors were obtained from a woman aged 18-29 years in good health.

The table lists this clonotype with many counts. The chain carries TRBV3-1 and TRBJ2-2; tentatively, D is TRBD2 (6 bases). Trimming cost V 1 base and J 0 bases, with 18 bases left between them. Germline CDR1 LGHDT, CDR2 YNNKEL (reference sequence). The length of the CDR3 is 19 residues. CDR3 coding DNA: TGTGCCAGCAGCCAAGCATTGGGGACTCCTTTAACGAACACCGGGGAGCTGTTTTTT. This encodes CASSQALGTPLTNTGELFF.

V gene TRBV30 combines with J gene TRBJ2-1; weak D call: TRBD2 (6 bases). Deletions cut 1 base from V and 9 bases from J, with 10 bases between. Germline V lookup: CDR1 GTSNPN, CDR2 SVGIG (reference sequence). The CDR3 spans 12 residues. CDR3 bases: TGTGCCTGGAGTGCTTCGCGGGGTGAGCAGTTCTTC. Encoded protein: CAWSASRGEQFF. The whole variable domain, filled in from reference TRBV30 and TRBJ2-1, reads SQTIHQWPATLVQPVGSPLSLECTVEGTSNPNLYWYRQAAGRGLQLLFYSVGIGQISSEVPQNLSASRPQDRQFILSSKKLLLSDSGFYLCAWSASRGEQFFGPGTRLTVL.

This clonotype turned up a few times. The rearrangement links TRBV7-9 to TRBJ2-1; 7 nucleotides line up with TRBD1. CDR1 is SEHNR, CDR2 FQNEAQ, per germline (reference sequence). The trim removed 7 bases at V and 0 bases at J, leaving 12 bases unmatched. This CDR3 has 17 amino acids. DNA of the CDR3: TGTGCCAGCAACGTCCTCTCAGGGGGAGTCTCCTACAATGAGCAGTTCTTC. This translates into CASNVLSGGVSYNEQFF.

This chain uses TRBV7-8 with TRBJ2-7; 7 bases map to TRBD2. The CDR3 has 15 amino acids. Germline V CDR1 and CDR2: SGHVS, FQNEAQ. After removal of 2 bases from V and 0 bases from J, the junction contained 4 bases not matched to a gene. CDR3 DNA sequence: TGTGCCAGCAGCTTAAACGGGAGGAGCTCCTACGAGCAGTACTTC. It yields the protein CASSLNGRSSYEQYF. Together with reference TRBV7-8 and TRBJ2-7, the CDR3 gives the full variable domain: GAGVSQSPRYKVAKRGQDVALRCDPISGHVSLFWYQQALGQGPEFLTYFQNEAQLDKSGLPSDRFFAERPEGSVSTLKIQRTQQEDSAVYLCASSLNGRSSYEQYFGPGTRLTVT.

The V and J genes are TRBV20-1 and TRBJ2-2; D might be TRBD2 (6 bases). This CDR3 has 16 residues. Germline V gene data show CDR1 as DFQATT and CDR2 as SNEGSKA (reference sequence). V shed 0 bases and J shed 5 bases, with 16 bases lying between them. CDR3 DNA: TGCAGTGCTAGAGATCTGGTCGGGAGAGGAACCGGGGAGCTGTTTTTT. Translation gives CSARDLVGRGTGELFF.